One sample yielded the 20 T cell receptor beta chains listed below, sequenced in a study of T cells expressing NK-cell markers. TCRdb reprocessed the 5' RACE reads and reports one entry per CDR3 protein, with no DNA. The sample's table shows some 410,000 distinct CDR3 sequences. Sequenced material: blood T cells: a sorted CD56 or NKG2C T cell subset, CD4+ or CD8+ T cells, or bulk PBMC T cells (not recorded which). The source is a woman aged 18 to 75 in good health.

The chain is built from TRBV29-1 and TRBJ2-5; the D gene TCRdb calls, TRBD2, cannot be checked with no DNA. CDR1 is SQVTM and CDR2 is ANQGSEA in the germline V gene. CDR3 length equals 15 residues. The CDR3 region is CSVDSGRALWETQYF.

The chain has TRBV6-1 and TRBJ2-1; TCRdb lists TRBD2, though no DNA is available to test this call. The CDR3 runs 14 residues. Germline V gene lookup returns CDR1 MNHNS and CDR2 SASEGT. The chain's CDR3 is CASAGGPYYNEQFF.

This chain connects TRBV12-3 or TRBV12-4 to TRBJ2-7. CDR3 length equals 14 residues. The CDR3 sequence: CASSFTRHSYEQYF.

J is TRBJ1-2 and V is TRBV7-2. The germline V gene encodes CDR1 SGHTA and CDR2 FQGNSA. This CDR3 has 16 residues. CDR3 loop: CASRPEDDFWGYGYTF.

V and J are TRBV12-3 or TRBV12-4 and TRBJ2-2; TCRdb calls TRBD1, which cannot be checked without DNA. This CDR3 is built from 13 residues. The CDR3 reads CASSPDPVGELFF.

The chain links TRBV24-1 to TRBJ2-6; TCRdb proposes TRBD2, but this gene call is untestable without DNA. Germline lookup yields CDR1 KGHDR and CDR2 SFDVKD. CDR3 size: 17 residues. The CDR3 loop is CATVPGLAASGANVLTF.

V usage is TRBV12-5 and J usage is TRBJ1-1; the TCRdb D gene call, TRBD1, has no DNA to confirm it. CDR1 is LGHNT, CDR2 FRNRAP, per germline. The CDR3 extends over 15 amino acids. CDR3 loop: CASGTGQGGNTEAFF.

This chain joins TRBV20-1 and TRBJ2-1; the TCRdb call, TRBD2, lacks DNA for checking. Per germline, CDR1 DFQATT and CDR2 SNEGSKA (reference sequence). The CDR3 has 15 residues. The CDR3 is CSARPTSGGASEQFF.

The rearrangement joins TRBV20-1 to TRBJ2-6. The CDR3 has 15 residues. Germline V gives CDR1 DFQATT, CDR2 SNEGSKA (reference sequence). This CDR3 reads CSARVHSSGANVLTF.

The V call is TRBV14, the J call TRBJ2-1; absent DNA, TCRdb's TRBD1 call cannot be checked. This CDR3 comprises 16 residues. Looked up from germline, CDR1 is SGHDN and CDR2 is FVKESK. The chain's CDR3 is CASSQLRYGTGYEQFF. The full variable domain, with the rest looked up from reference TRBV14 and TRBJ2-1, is EAGVTQFPSHSVIEKGQTVTLRCDPISGHDNLYWYRRVMGKEIKFLLHFVKESKQDESGMPNNRFLAERTGGTYSTLKVQPAELEDSGVYFCASSQLRYGTGYEQFFGPGTRLTVL.

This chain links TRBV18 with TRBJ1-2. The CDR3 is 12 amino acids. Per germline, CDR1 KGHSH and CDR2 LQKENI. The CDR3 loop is CASSPLADGYTF.

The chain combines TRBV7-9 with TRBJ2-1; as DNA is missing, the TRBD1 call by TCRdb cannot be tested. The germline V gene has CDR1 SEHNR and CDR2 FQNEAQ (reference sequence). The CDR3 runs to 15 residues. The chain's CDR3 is CASSLGGQGIDEQFF.

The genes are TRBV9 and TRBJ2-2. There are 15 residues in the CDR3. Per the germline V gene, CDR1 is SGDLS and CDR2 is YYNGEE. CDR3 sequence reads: CASSADFLNTGELFF.

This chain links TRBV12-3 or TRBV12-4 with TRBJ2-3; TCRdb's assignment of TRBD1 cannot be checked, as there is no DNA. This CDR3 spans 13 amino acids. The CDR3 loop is CASSNPSGNTQYF.

Here the CDR3 reads CASSDRYHNEQFF. V and J are TRBV9 and TRBJ2-1; the TCRdb call, TRBD1, lacks DNA for checking. The length of the CDR3 is 13 residues. Germline values: CDR1 SGDLS, CDR2 YYNGEE.

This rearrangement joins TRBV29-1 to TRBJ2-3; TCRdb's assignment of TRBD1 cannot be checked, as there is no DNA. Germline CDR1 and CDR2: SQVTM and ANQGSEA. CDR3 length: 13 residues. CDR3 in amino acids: CSVEPLMADTQYF.

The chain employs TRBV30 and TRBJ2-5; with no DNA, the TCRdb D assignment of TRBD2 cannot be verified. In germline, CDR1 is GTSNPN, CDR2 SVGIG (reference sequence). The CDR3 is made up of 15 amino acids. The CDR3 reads CAWSVVQGPQETQYF.

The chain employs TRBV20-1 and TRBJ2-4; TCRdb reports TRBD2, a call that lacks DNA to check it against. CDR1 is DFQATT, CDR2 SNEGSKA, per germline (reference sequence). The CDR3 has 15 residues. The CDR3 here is CSVPSGASGRNIQYF.

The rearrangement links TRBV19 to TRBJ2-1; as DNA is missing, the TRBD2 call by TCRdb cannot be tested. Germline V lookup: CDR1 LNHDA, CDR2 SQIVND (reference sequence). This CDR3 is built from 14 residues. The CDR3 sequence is CASSQIWGEGEQFF.

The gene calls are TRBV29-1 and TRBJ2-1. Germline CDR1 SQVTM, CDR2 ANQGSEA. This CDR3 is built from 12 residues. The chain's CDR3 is CSVLRRTNEQFF.